The 18 T cell receptor beta chains below were found in one sample sequenced in a study of shared clonotypes between healthy human individuals. Only in-frame clones appear in the TCRdb table, and some are missing; sequencing was by immunoSEQ multiplex PCR. The table shows 330,000 or so clones, with around 74% occurring only once. Sequencing was carried out using memory CD4+ T cells sorted from blood. Subset of the sample: CD45RA-negative fraction. The receptors here all came from a man between 25 and 39 years old in good health.

The DNA for the CDR3 is TGTGCCAGCATGTGGACTAGCGGCTCCTACGAGCAGTACTTC. It is translated as CASMWTSGSYEQYF. The rearrangement uses TRBV6-5 and TRBJ2-7; 10 bases are a match to TRBD2. This CDR3 has 14 amino acids. The V gene end was trimmed by 7 bases and the J gene end by 0 bases; junction bases not matched to a gene: 3. Germline assignment: CDR1 MNHEY and CDR2 SVGAGI.

The chain recombines TRBV7-3 with TRBJ2-2, with D possibly TRBD1 on 5 matching bases. The ends were cut back, 2 bases at V and 4 bases at J, with 8 bases in the middle. Per the germline V gene, CDR1 is SGHTA and CDR2 is FQGTGA. The CDR3 covers 14 residues. DNA of the CDR3: TGTGCCAGCAGCTTAGGGGCGGCCACCGGGGAGCTGTTTTTT. It codes for CASSLGAATGELFF.

A few counts support this clone. The J gene is TRBJ1-2, the V gene TRBV5-4; D uncertain. V gave up 0 bases and J gave up 1 base, with 4 bases separating them. The V gene's germline CDR1 is SGHNT and CDR2 YYREEE (reference sequence). CDR3 length: 13 amino acids. The CDR3 DNA sequence: TGTGCCAGCAGCTTGGGAATTAACTATGGCTACACCTTC. Protein sequence: CASSLGINYGYTF. The whole variable domain, filled in from reference TRBV5-4 and TRBJ1-2, reads ETGVTQSPTHLIKTRGQQVTLRCSSQSGHNTVSWYQQALGQGPQFIFQYYREEENGRGNFPPRFSGLQFPNYSSELNVNALELDDSALYLCASSLGINYGYTFGSGTRLTVV.

The V gene is TRBV2, the J gene TRBJ2-5; 11 bases align to TRBD1. This CDR3 is 17 amino acids long. Per germline, CDR1 SNHLY and CDR2 FYNNEI. V lost 7 bases, J lost 2 bases, and 12 bases stayed unmatched. The CDR3 here is CASNKDRGQIVQETQYF. CDR3 coding DNA: TGTGCCAGCAACAAGGACAGGGGGCAGATCGTTCAAGAGACCCAGTACTTC.

This chain uses TRBV18 with TRBJ2-5, with 10 bases identical to TRBD1. The CDR3 length is 16 residues. Germline lookup yields CDR1 KGHSH and CDR2 LQKENI. The V segment lost 2 bases and the J segment 3 bases; nucleotides outside the gene matches: 6. CDR3 DNA: TGTGCCAGCTCACCAGTGACAGGGGGCTCTGAAGAGACCCAGTACTTC. Its protein is CASSPVTGGSEETQYF.

The V gene is TRBV4-1, the J gene TRBJ1-5; TRBD1 might be the D (6 bases). The CDR3 spans 16 residues. CDR1 is MGHRA and CDR2 is YSYEKL in the germline V gene. V lost 5 bases to trimming and J lost 5 bases, with 19 bases between them. DNA of the CDR3: TGCGCCAGCAGCTATATTCACGGGGCAGGGGATCAGCCCCAGCATTTT. The encoded protein is CASSYIHGAGDQPQHF.

The genes are TRBV2 and TRBJ2-5; D unclear. The V gene's germline CDR1 is SNHLY and CDR2 FYNNEI. V shed 4 bases and J shed 5 bases, with 11 bases lying between them. This CDR3 comprises 13 residues. In nucleotides, the CDR3 is TGTGCCAGCAGTGTTGACGCTTTGGAGACCCAGTACTTC. Residues: CASSVDALETQYF.

The J gene is TRBJ2-5, the V gene TRBV27; 10 bases are a match to TRBD1. This CDR3 comprises 15 residues. V trimming: 5 bases; J trimming: 9 bases; junction bases outside the gene matches: 12. Germline V CDR1 and CDR2: MNHEY, SMNVEV (reference sequence). The DNA of the CDR3 is TGTGCCAGCAGTCCGCAGGGGACAGGGGCCGCGGCCCAGTACTTC. It yields the protein CASSPQGTGAAAQYF.

J is TRBJ1-3 and V is TRBV21-1. TRBV21-1 is given as a pseudogene. The CDR3 sequence is 15 residues long. The DNA of the CDR3 is TGTGCCAGCAGCGCAACTCCTCGAGGTGGAAACACCATATATTTT. Translated, it gives CASSATPRGGNTIYF.

To note about this clone: Other DNA sequences in this specimen translate into the identical CDR3. The CDR3 sequence is CASSLRTGSYEQYF. The CDR3 DNA sequence: TGCGCCAGCAGCTTAAGGACAGGTTCCTACGAGCAGTACTTC. This chain links TRBV5-1 with TRBJ2-7; TRBD1 matches 7 bases. V lost 2 bases to trimming and J lost 1 base; unmatched junction nucleotides: 3. This CDR3 is 14 amino acids long. Per germline, CDR1 SGHRS and CDR2 YFSETQ. Combining the CDR3 with reference TRBV5-1 and TRBJ2-7 gives the whole variable domain KAGVTQTPRYLIKTRGQQVTLSCSPISGHRSVSWYQQTPGQGLQFLFEYFSETQRNKGNFPGRFSGRQFSNSRSEMNVSTLELGDSALYLCASSLRTGSYEQYFGPGTRLTVT.

The V and J genes are TRBV7-8 and TRBJ2-2; D possibly uses TRBD1 or TRBD2 (5 bases each). Germline V gives CDR1 SGHVS, CDR2 FQNEAQ. Trimming removed 2 bases from V and 3 bases from J, with 16 bases in between. This CDR3 region has 17 residues. In DNA, the CDR3 is TGTGCCAGCAGCTTAAACTCCCGGGACCCCTACACCGGGGAGCTGTTTTTT. It specifies CASSLNSRDPYTGELFF.

The rearrangement joins TRBV7-9 to TRBJ2-1, with D perhaps TRBD2 (6 bases). Trimming shortened V by 5 bases and J by 4 bases, and 9 bases separated the two germline ends. There are 13 residues in the CDR3. CDR1 is SEHNR, CDR2 FQNEAQ, per germline (reference sequence). CDR3 DNA: TGTGCCAGCAGCATTCTAGCGTACAATGAGCAGTTCTTC. As protein: CASSILAYNEQFF. The full variable domain, with the rest looked up from reference TRBV7-9 and TRBJ2-1, is DTGVSQNPRHKITKRGQNVTFRCDPISEHNRLYWYRQTLGQGPEFLTYFQNEAQLEKSRLLSDRFSAERPKGSFSTLEIQRTEQGDSAMYLCASSILAYNEQFFGPGTRLTVL.

The gene calls are TRBV28 and TRBJ1-3; D unresolved. The CDR3 totals 13 residues. V dropped 5 bases and J dropped 0 bases, with 5 bases sitting between them. The germline gives CDR1 MDHEN, CDR2 SYDVKM. CDR3 sequence reads: CASSRFSGNTIYF. In nucleotides, the CDR3 is TGTGCCAGCAGTCGCTTCTCTGGAAACACCATATATTTT.

The J gene is TRBJ1-2, the V gene TRBV10-3, with 7 bases matching TRBD1. This CDR3 comprises 15 residues. V shed 0 bases and J 7 bases; nucleotides not matched to a gene: 8. CDR1 and CDR2 from the germline V gene are ENHRY and SYGVKD. CDR3 sequence: CAISESRQGLIGYTF. As DNA, the CDR3 is TGTGCCATCAGTGAGTCAAGACAGGGTTTAATTGGCTACACCTTC.

The genes are TRBV9 and TRBJ2-5; TRBD2 matches at 7 bases. V was clipped by 9 bases and J by 7 bases; unmatched bases: 12. The CDR3 runs 13 residues. Germline CDR1 is SGDLS and CDR2 is YYNGEE. The CDR3 region is CATSRSGEGTQYF. CDR3 in DNA: TGTGCCACCTCACGGTCCGGGGAGGGGACCCAGTACTTC.

As to this clone: An end of the junction differs from the germline gene, which may be a read error. This CDR3 is also generated by other DNA sequences in the sample. The chain links TRBV7-7 to TRBJ2-3, with TRBD1 as a possible D gene (6 bases). Germline loops: CDR1 SSHAT, CDR2 FNYEAQ (reference sequence). The CDR3 sequence is 15 residues long. The chain's CDR3 is CASSPGGGSTDTQYF. CDR3 DNA: TGTGCTAGCAGCCCTGGGGGCGGAAGCACAGATACGCAGTATTTT.

Notes on this clone: A far larger clone is just one base off, so this is likely a read error. J is TRBJ2-4 and V is TRBV2, with D hard to call. Trimming took 6 bases from V and 0 from J, leaving 9 bases between them. This CDR3 is built from 14 residues. Germline CDR1 SNHLY, CDR2 FYNNEI. The CDR3: CASSRTVAKNIQYF. As DNA, the CDR3 is TGTGCCAGCAGCAGGACCGTAGCCAAAAACATTCAGTACTTC.

The rearrangement uses TRBV27 and TRBJ2-7; 9 nucleotides agree with TRBD2. The CDR3 runs to 15 residues. Germline CDR1 reads MNHEY; CDR2 reads SMNVEV (reference sequence). The V segment lost 4 bases and the J segment 0 bases; nucleotides outside the gene matches: 4. DNA of the CDR3: TGTGCCAGCAGTTCCCGACTAGCGGACTCCTACGAGCAGTACTTC. Its translation is CASSSRLADSYEQYF.